A selection of T cell receptor beta chains follows, all from one sample in a study of shared clonotypes between healthy human individuals. Profiling relied on immunoSEQ multiplex PCR, and the TCRdb table lists in-frame clones only, not all of them. The repertoire consists of 650,000 to 800,000 clones, with 55% to 80% occurring once and the leading ten covering under 2%. Material for sequencing was memory CD4+ T cells sorted from blood. The origin of the receptors is a woman under 40 in good health. Both conserved end residues are part of each CDR3. D genes are given only for firm matches. A row's size may be missing; if present it is once, few, many or a size class.

j_gene | abundance | v_gene | d_gene | CDR3aa | CDR3nt
TRBJ1-2 | NA | TRBV6-5 | NA | CASSGGTLGYTF | TGTGCCAGCAGTGGCGGGACATTAGGCTACACCTTC
TRBJ2-5 | NA | TRBV5-1 | NA | CASSFIVGETQYF | TGCGCCAGCAGCTTTATCGTGGGGGAGACCCAGTACTTC
TRBJ1-1 | NA | TRBV6-6 | NA | CASSYPGQSNTEAFF | TGTGCCAGCAGTTACCCCGGGCAATCGAACACTGAAGCTTTCTTT
TRBJ1-2 | NA | TRBV2 | TRBD1 | CASDEGGGTVYGYTF | TGTGCCAGCGACGAAGGGGGCGGGACGGTCTATGGCTACACCTTC
TRBJ2-1 | NA | TRBV19 | NA | CASTPPGDNEQFF | TGTGCCAGTACCCCGCCAGGGGACAATGAGCAGTTCTTC
TRBJ1-1 | NA | TRBV19 | NA | CASSIDDQVNTEAFF | TGTGCCAGTAGTATAGACGACCAGGTGAACACTGAAGCTTTCTTT
TRBJ2-7 | NA | TRBV5-5 | TRBD2 | CASSPGLAIEQYF | TGTGCCAGCAGCCCTGGACTAGCGATCGAGCAGTACTTC
TRBJ1-1 | NA | TRBV7-2 | TRBD1 | CASSLAGGGYTEAFF | TGTGCCAGCAGCTTAGCAGGGGGCGGGTACACTGAAGCTTTCTTT
TRBJ1-5 | few | TRBV19 | NA | CASGLGERQPQHF | TGTGCCAGCGGCCTCGGAGAGAGACAGCCCCAGCATTTT
TRBJ2-2 | NA | TRBV7-9 | TRBD1 | CASSSGTGTGELFF | TGTGCCAGCAGCTCGGGGACAGGCACCGGGGAGCTGTTTTTT
TRBJ1-2 | many | TRBV7-2 | NA | CASSLGIANYGYTF | TGTGCCAGCAGCTTGGGCATTGCTAACTATGGCTACACCTTC
TRBJ1-3 | NA | TRBV29-1 | NA | CSANTGSGNTIYF | TGCAGCGCAAATACAGGGTCTGGAAACACCATATATTTT
TRBJ1-3 | NA | TRBV4-1 | NA | CASSQDGGTGFSGNTIYF | TGCGCCAGCAGCCAAGATGGAGGTACGGGGTTTTCGGGAAACACCATATATTTT
TRBJ2-1 | NA | TRBV19 | TRBD2 | CASTPGLGYNEQFF | TGTGCCAGTACACCGGGACTAGGGTACAATGAGCAGTTCTTC
TRBJ2-1 | NA | TRBV7-9 | TRBD2 | CASSLAGVEYEQFF | TGTGCCAGCAGCCTAGCGGGAGTTGAGTATGAGCAGTTCTTC
TRBJ2-7 | NA | TRBV6-4 | TRBD2 | CASLPGSGRARYEQYF | TGTGCCAGCTTACCGGGTAGCGGGAGGGCTCGGTACGAGCAGTACTTC
TRBJ2-2 | NA | TRBV6-5 | NA | CASRKRDINTGELFF | TGTGCCAGCAGAAAGAGGGACATTAACACCGGGGAGCTGTTTTTT
TRBJ2-7 | once | TRBV5-6 | NA | CASAKRDTLPGKYF | TGTGCCAGCGCAAAGCGGGACACCTTGCCTGGGAAGTACTTC
TRBJ2-1 | few | TRBV5-6 | NA | CASSRLVRDYNEQFF | TGTGCCAGCAGCCGCCTAGTGCGGGACTACAATGAGCAGTTCTTC
TRBJ2-7 | once | TRBV6-4 | TRBD2 | CASTSGSPYEQYF | TGTGCCAGCACGAGCGGGAGTCCCTACGAGCAGTACTTC
TRBJ1-1 | NA | TRBV4-1 | NA | CASSQDKGRIQENTEAFF | TGCGCCAGCAGCCAAGATAAGGGCAGGATCCAAGAGAACACTGAAGCTTTCTTT
TRBJ2-3 | NA | TRBV19 | NA | CASSGRLADTQYF | TGTGCCAGTAGTGGAAGATTGGCAGATACGCAGTATTTT
TRBJ2-3 | NA | TRBV6-1 | NA | CAGRAARNADTQYF | TGTGCCGGACGGGCGGCCCGAAACGCGGATACGCAGTATTTT
TRBJ2-7 | NA | TRBV9 | TRBD2 | CASSVNAGGRVYEQYF | TGTGCCAGCAGCGTCAACGCGGGAGGACGGGTCTACGAGCAGTACTTC
TRBJ2-7 | few | TRBV5-6 | NA | CASSLLGRDYEQYF | TGTGCCAGCAGCTTGTTGGGCAGAGATTACGAGCAGTACTTC
TRBJ2-1 | NA | TRBV27 | NA | CASSSKERDNNEQFF | TGTGCCAGCAGTTCCAAGGAGAGGGACAACAATGAGCAGTTCTTC
TRBJ2-1 | NA | TRBV5-8 | TRBD2 | CASSSEASGRANEQFF | TGTGCCAGCAGCTCGGAAGCTAGCGGGAGGGCCAATGAGCAGTTCTTC
TRBJ1-2 | NA | TRBV18 | NA | CASSPTVDYGYTF | TGTGCCAGCTCACCGACAGTGGACTATGGCTACACCTTC
TRBJ1-6 | NA | TRBV20-1 | NA | CSAGRRALHF | TGCAGTGCGGGGCGCAGGGCCCTCCACTTT
TRBJ1-1 | NA | TRBV6-1 | NA | CASSEGPGAMNTEAFF | TGTGCCAGCAGTGAAGGCCCGGGGGCGATGAACACTGAAGCTTTCTTT
TRBJ1-2 | NA | TRBV20-1 | NA | CSARSGRIF | TGCAGTGCTAGGAGTGGACGGATCTTC
TRBJ2-7 | NA | TRBV6-5 | TRBD1 | CASSSAPGQGYEQYF | TGTGCCAGCAGCTCAGCACCGGGACAGGGGTACGAGCAGTACTTC
TRBJ2-7 | NA | TRBV4-2 | TRBD1 | CASSHATTGPVYEQYF | TGTGCCAGCAGCCATGCTACGACAGGGCCCGTCTACGAGCAGTACTTC
TRBJ2-2 | NA | TRBV9 | NA | CASSPGETSWELFF | TGTGCCAGCAGCCCGGGGGAGACCTCTTGGGAGCTGTTTTTT
TRBJ2-3 | NA | TRBV5-1 | NA | CASSIPPADTQYF | TGCGCCAGCAGCATACCACCTGCAGATACGCAGTATTTT
TRBJ2-7 | NA | TRBV6-1 | NA | CASSATEQGSKLEYF | TGTGCCAGCAGTGCGACCGAACAGGGATCGAAGTTGGAGTACTTC
TRBJ1-2 | NA | TRBV5-6 | NA | CASSLLPGIDGYTF | TGTGCCAGCAGCTTACTTCCAGGGATTGATGGCTACACCTTC
TRBJ2-5 | NA | TRBV6-5 | NA | CASSYGGAGTQYF | TGTGCCAGCAGTTACGGGGGGGCGGGGACCCAGTACTTC
TRBJ2-2 | NA | TRBV7-9 | NA | CASSLIVGAQTGELFF | TGTGCCAGCAGCTTAATCGTGGGGGCGCAAACCGGGGAGCTGTTTTTT
TRBJ2-7 | once | TRBV18 | NA | CASSTGYEQYF | TGTGCCAGCTCGACAGGCTACGAGCAGTACTTC
TRBJ1-2 | few | TRBV12-5 | TRBD1 | CASGLGTGNYGYTF | TGTGCTAGTGGTTTGGGGACAGGGAACTATGGCTACACCTTC
TRBJ2-3 | many | TRBV25-1 | NA | CASLQGPDTQYF | TGTGCCAGTCTCCAGGGTCCAGATACGCAGTATTTT
TRBJ1-5 | NA | TRBV19 | NA | CASSIVRGWGNQPQHF | TGTGCCAGTAGTATAGTTCGGGGTTGGGGCAATCAGCCCCAGCATTTT
TRBJ1-2 | once | TRBV29-1 | NA | CSVVSSAKGYTF | TGCAGCGTTGTTTCGTCAGCTAAAGGCTACACCTTC